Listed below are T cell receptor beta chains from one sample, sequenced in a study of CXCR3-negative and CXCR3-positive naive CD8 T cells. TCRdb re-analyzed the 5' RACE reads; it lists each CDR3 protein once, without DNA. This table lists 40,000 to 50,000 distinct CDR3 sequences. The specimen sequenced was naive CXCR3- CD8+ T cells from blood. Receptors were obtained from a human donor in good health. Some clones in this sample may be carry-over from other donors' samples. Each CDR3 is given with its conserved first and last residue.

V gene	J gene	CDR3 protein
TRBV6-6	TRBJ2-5	CASSYFIAGAQETQYF
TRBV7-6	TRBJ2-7	CASSPTSEWFEQYF
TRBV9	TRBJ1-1	CASSVAGTGSTEAFF
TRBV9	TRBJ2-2	CASSGQGVDTGELFF
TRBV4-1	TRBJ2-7	CASSQEGQGKYEQYF
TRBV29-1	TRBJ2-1	CSVEGLAGGPGNEQFF
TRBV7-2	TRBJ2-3	CASSLAGGQDTQYF
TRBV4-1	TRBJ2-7	CASSQVAGGSYEQYF
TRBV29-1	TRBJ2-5	CSVSPPWGGPVKETQYF
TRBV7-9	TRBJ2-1	CASSVRGGSPFNEQFF
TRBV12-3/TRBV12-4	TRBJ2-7	CASSSQGNYEQYF
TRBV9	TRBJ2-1	CASSVVGDSSYNEQFF
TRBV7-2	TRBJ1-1	CASSTTGGSETEAFF
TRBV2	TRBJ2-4	CASRGPLDKNIQYF
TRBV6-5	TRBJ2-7	CASSYIPRNEQYF
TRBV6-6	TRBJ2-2	CASSVDGNTGELFF
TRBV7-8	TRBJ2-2	CASRRDSVHTGELFF
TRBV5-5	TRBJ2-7	CASSLWLGEQYF
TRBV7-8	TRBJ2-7	CASSPRGAVGEQYF
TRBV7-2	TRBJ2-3	CASSSPPSGARDTQYF
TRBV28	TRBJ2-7	CASSLRGQSLVITYEQYF
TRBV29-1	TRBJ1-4	CSAIGGQGVWNEKLFF
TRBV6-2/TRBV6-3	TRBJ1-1	CASSYSNIPGWTEAFF
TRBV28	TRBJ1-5	CASSFSQPQHF
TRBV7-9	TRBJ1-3	CASSHTFEMENTIYF
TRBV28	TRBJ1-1	CASSLWGNTEAFF
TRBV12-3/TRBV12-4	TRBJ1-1	CASSLARTQAFF
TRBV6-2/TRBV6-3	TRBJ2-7	CASSPFGGDEQYF
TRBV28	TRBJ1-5	CASSFALLNQPQHF
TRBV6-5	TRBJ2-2	CASAGGGDTGELFF
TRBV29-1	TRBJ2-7	CSVLGTGEYEQYF